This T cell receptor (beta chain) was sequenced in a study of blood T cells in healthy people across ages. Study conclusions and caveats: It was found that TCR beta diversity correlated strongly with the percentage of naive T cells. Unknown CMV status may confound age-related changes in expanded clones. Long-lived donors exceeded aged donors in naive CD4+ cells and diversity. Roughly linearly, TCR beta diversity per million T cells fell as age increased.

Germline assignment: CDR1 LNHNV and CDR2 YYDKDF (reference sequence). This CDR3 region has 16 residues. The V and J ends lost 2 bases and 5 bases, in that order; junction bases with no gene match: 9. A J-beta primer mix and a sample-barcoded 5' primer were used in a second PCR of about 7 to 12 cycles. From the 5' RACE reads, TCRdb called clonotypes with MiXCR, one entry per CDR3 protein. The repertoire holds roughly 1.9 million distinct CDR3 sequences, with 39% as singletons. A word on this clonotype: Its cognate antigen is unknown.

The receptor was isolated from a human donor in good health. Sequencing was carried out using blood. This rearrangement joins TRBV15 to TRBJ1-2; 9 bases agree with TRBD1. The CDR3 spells CATSRSPGQGMYGYTF. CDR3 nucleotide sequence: TGTGCCACCAGCAGAAGTCCGGGACAGGGAATGTATGGCTACACCTTC.